These T cell receptor beta chains were read from a single sample in a study of blood T cells in healthy people across ages. A single record per CDR3 protein comes from TCRdb applying MiXCR to the 5' RACE reads. The table includes approximately 2,000,000 distinct CDR3 sequences, 30% to 40% detected once. The sequenced material came from blood. The receptors were gathered from a human donor in good health. CDR3s include the opening cysteine and the closing phenylalanine or tryptophan.

V: TRBV6-2/TRBV6-3
CDR3: CASRQSLNSPLHF

V: TRBV13
CDR3: CASSRDRLDNSPLHF

V: TRBV5-6
CDR3: CASSLDGLEQYF

V: TRBV4-1
CDR3: CASSQGINDGYTF

V: TRBV14
CDR3: CASSQDSRYTYEQYF

V: TRBV6-1
CDR3: CASSENRNQPQHF

V: TRBV15
CDR3: CATSRDYDRDGYTF

V: TRBV7-9
CDR3: CASSYWARGPNYGYTF

V: TRBV12-3/TRBV12-4
CDR3: CASSLYRTEAFF

V: TRBV15
CDR3: CATSREQGNSHGYTF

V: TRBV9
CDR3: CASSVNPGANYGYTF

V: TRBV20-1
CDR3: CSATTTDSYEQYF

V: TRBV4-2
CDR3: CASSQVNTEAFF

V: TRBV3-1
CDR3: CASSQDTRIYGYTF

V: TRBV5-5
CDR3: CASSFLQGRETQYF

V: TRBV27
CDR3: CASSLTGADVLTF

V: TRBV5-1
CDR3: CASSSLPGQGEGTQYF

V: TRBV12-3/TRBV12-4
CDR3: CASSLTGPGELFF

V: TRBV2
CDR3: CASKQGVSYTF

V: TRBV6-2/TRBV6-3
CDR3: CATGAFRGETQYF

V: TRBV7-2
CDR3: CASKPGGGNTIYF

V: TRBV15
CDR3: CATQDRRRGYTF

V: TRBV7-9
CDR3: CASSVTGRNSPLHF

V: TRBV11-1
CDR3: CASSFNGGPAGGQFF

V: TRBV7-2
CDR3: CASSLDRLATQTQYF

V: TRBV12-3/TRBV12-4
CDR3: CATQGGDGYTF

V: TRBV29-1
CDR3: CSVEDPGRRLSTDTQYF

V: TRBV7-2
CDR3: CASSLSPSGGLETQYF

V: TRBV7-9
CDR3: CASSSGQAGPRGNYGYTF

V: TRBV5-1
CDR3: CASSLELAGSGEQFF

V: TRBV7-2
CDR3: CASSLSWTSGGSTDTQYF

V: TRBV20-1
CDR3: CSAPRLGYEQYF

V: TRBV9
CDR3: CASSVVGTNYGYTF

V: TRBV5-1
CDR3: CASSLFPGNEQFF

V: TRBV5-1
CDR3: CASSFGLAGPGGPDTQYF

V: TRBV6-6
CDR3: CASSVGAGTGYEQYF

V: TRBV15
CDR3: CATKLDRVDGYTF

V: TRBV7-2
CDR3: CASSIPPIETQYF